Listed below are T cell receptor beta chains from one sample, sequenced in a study of T cell repertoires in cytomegalovirus infection. TCRdb reprocessed the reads with MiXCR, giving one entry per CDR3 protein. This sample has about 400,000 distinct CDR3 sequences, with less than 20% found just once. The sequencing sample was made of PBMCs. The receptors here all came from a human donor in good health (CMV status not recorded). Some clones in this sample may be carry-over from other donors' samples. The CDR3 runs from the conserved cysteine through the conserved F or W. Each record gives: V gene, clone size, D gene, J gene, CDR3 protein, CDR3 DNA. A D gene is named only where the DNA matches it firmly. Only some rows state a clone size, as once, few, many or a class for expanded clones.

v_gene: TRBV10-3
abundance: -
d_gene: TRBD1
j_gene: TRBJ2-7
CDR3aa: CAISESRQGNYEQYF
CDR3nt: TGTGCCATCAGTGAGTCGAGACAGGGGAACTACGAGCAGTACTTC

v_gene: TRBV6-2/TRBV6-3
abundance: few
d_gene: TRBD2
j_gene: TRBJ2-3
CDR3aa: CASRREGPVDTQYF
CDR3nt: TGTGCCAGCAGGAGGGAGGGCCCCGTCGATACGCAGTATTTT

v_gene: TRBV29-1
abundance: few
d_gene: -
j_gene: TRBJ1-1
CDR3aa: CGLRGLVDTEAFF
CDR3nt: TGCGGTTTAAGGGGGTTGGTCGACACTGAAGCTTTCTTT

v_gene: TRBV7-2
abundance: many
d_gene: TRBD2
j_gene: TRBJ2-2
CDR3aa: CASSLGAGVDTGELFF
CDR3nt: TGTGCCAGCAGCTTAGGGGCGGGAGTGGACACCGGGGAGCTGTTTTTT

v_gene: TRBV4-3
abundance: -
d_gene: -
j_gene: TRBJ2-3
CDR3aa: CASSRDPPGPETTDTQYF
CDR3nt: TGCGCCAGCAGCCGCGATCCCCCGGGACCTGAGACCACAGATACGCAGTATTTT

v_gene: TRBV2
abundance: -
d_gene: -
j_gene: TRBJ1-1
CDR3aa: CASSDQVNTEAFF
CDR3nt: TGTGCCAGCAGTGATCAAGTGAACACTGAAGCTTTCTTT

v_gene: TRBV6-1
abundance: many
d_gene: -
j_gene: TRBJ2-1
CDR3aa: CASSEAPRTVYEQFF
CDR3nt: TGTGCCAGCAGTGAAGCTCCACGGACAGTCTATGAGCAGTTCTTC

v_gene: TRBV20-1
abundance: many
d_gene: -
j_gene: TRBJ1-1
CDR3aa: CSARVSEGSKRAFF
CDR3nt: TGCAGTGCTAGAGTCTCGGAGGGGTCGAAGAGAGCTTTCTTT

v_gene: TRBV5-4
abundance: few
d_gene: TRBD1
j_gene: TRBJ1-1
CDR3aa: CASSAGQGLTEAFF
CDR3nt: TGTGCCAGCAGCGCCGGACAGGGGTTGACTGAAGCTTTCTTT

v_gene: TRBV19
abundance: many
d_gene: TRBD1
j_gene: TRBJ1-1
CDR3aa: CASSDRGDTEAFF
CDR3nt: TGTGCCAGCAGCGACAGGGGGGACACTGAAGCTTTCTTT

v_gene: TRBV20-1
abundance: -
d_gene: -
j_gene: TRBJ2-3
CDR3aa: CSALDRDTQYF
CDR3nt: TGCAGTGCTCTTGACCGTGATACGCAGTATTTT

v_gene: TRBV7-2
abundance: many
d_gene: -
j_gene: TRBJ2-7
CDR3aa: CASSRQTYEQYF
CDR3nt: TGTGCCAGCAGCCGACAGACCTACGAGCAGTACTTC

v_gene: TRBV29-1
abundance: few
d_gene: TRBD1
j_gene: TRBJ2-1
CDR3aa: CSVDTGTGNNEQFF
CDR3nt: TGCAGCGTCGATACCGGGACAGGGAACAATGAGCAGTTCTTC

v_gene: TRBV7-8
abundance: few
d_gene: -
j_gene: TRBJ1-3
CDR3aa: CASSEGISGNTIYF
CDR3nt: TGTGCCAGCAGCGAGGGTATTTCTGGAAACACCATATATTTT

v_gene: TRBV12-3/TRBV12-4
abundance: -
d_gene: TRBD1
j_gene: TRBJ2-3
CDR3aa: CASSSTGGGDTQYF
CDR3nt: TGTGCCAGCAGTTCGACAGGGGGCGGAGATACGCAGTATTTT

v_gene: TRBV20-1
abundance: -
d_gene: -
j_gene: TRBJ2-3
CDR3aa: CSASGLLFASRAGYF
CDR3nt: TGCAGTGCTAGTGGCCTTCTTTTCGCTAGCCGGGCCGGGTATTTT

v_gene: TRBV5-4
abundance: few
d_gene: -
j_gene: TRBJ2-5
CDR3aa: CASSLVGATATQYF
CDR3nt: TGTGCCAGCAGCTTGGTGGGGGCCACGGCGACCCAGTACTTC

v_gene: TRBV27
abundance: few
d_gene: TRBD1
j_gene: TRBJ2-3
CDR3aa: CASSQRTGWGTQYF
CDR3nt: TGTGCCAGCAGTCAGCGGACAGGGTGGGGTACGCAGTATTTT

v_gene: TRBV10-3
abundance: -
d_gene: -
j_gene: TRBJ2-3
CDR3aa: CAISDPKRADTQYF
CDR3nt: TGTGCCATCAGTGACCCCAAGAGGGCAGATACGCAGTATTTT

v_gene: TRBV19
abundance: many
d_gene: -
j_gene: TRBJ2-2
CDR3aa: CAIGTGNTGELFF
CDR3nt: TGTGCGATCGGGACGGGTAACACCGGGGAGCTGTTTTTT

v_gene: TRBV19
abundance: -
d_gene: TRBD2
j_gene: TRBJ2-1
CDR3aa: CASSPRGARRYEQFF
CDR3nt: TGTGCCAGTAGTCCGCGGGGGGCCAGGCGGTATGAGCAGTTCTTC

v_gene: TRBV28
abundance: few
d_gene: TRBD2
j_gene: TRBJ2-7
CDR3aa: CASSIRLAGWDEQYF
CDR3nt: TGTGCCAGCAGTATCCGACTAGCGGGGTGGGACGAGCAGTACTTC

v_gene: TRBV11-2
abundance: few
d_gene: -
j_gene: TRBJ2-1
CDR3aa: CASSLGGMNEQFF
CDR3nt: TGTGCCAGCAGCTTAGGCGGGATGAATGAGCAGTTCTTC

v_gene: TRBV20-1
abundance: -
d_gene: TRBD1
j_gene: TRBJ1-1
CDR3aa: CSGGGEVNTEAFF
CDR3nt: TGCAGTGGAGGGGGCGAGGTGAACACTGAAGCTTTCTTT

v_gene: TRBV4-1
abundance: few
d_gene: -
j_gene: TRBJ1-5
CDR3aa: CASSQDPASNQPQHF
CDR3nt: TGCGCCAGCAGCCAAGATCCAGCCAGCAATCAGCCCCAGCATTTT

v_gene: TRBV7-9
abundance: few
d_gene: -
j_gene: TRBJ1-1
CDR3aa: CASSLSALLSNTEAFF
CDR3nt: TGTGCCAGCAGCCTCAGCGCCCTTCTTTCAAACACTGAAGCTTTCTTT

v_gene: TRBV6-2/TRBV6-3
abundance: -
d_gene: TRBD2
j_gene: TRBJ2-1
CDR3aa: CASSSNRLAGDPYNEQFF
CDR3nt: TGTGCCAGCAGCTCGAATCGACTAGCGGGAGATCCCTACAATGAGCAGTTCTTC

v_gene: TRBV6-5
abundance: -
d_gene: TRBD1
j_gene: TRBJ1-1
CDR3aa: CASSRDRMRFF
CDR3nt: TGTGCCAGCAGCCGGGACAGGATGCGGTTCTTT

v_gene: TRBV6-5
abundance: -
d_gene: -
j_gene: TRBJ1-2
CDR3aa: CASRPDRNYGYTF
CDR3nt: TGTGCCAGCAGACCCGACAGAAACTATGGCTACACCTTC

v_gene: TRBV5-1
abundance: -
d_gene: -
j_gene: TRBJ2-7
CDR3aa: CASSLSGALGEQYF
CDR3nt: TGCGCCAGCAGCTTATCAGGGGCCCTCGGCGAGCAGTACTTC

v_gene: TRBV2
abundance: few
d_gene: -
j_gene: TRBJ2-1
CDR3aa: CASSVEDSRDEQFF
CDR3nt: TGTGCCAGCAGTGTGGAGGACTCGCGGGATGAGCAGTTCTTC

v_gene: TRBV2
abundance: -
d_gene: -
j_gene: TRBJ1-1
CDR3aa: CASSEALGGSDTEAFF
CDR3nt: TGTGCCAGCAGTGAAGCCCTGGGAGGGTCGGACACTGAAGCTTTCTTT

v_gene: TRBV28
abundance: few
d_gene: TRBD2
j_gene: TRBJ2-1
CDR3aa: CASSPSGGAGNEQFF
CDR3nt: TGTGCCAGCAGTCCTAGCGGGGGGGCAGGGAATGAGCAGTTCTTC

v_gene: TRBV7-2
abundance: many
d_gene: -
j_gene: TRBJ1-5
CDR3aa: CASSAYPGQPQHF
CDR3nt: TGTGCCAGCAGCGCTTACCCAGGGCAGCCCCAGCATTTT

v_gene: TRBV19
abundance: many
d_gene: TRBD2
j_gene: TRBJ2-5
CDR3aa: CASSITSGGSQETQYF
CDR3nt: TGTGCCAGTAGTATAACTAGCGGGGGGTCGCAAGAGACCCAGTACTTC

v_gene: TRBV29-1
abundance: few
d_gene: -
j_gene: TRBJ2-3
CDR3aa: CSVDGRSDTQYF
CDR3nt: TGCAGCGTTGATGGCCGTTCAGATACGCAGTATTTT

v_gene: TRBV4-2
abundance: -
d_gene: TRBD2
j_gene: TRBJ2-5
CDR3aa: CASSQGELAGEETQYF
CDR3nt: TGTGCCAGCAGCCAAGGGGAATTAGCGGGGGAGGAGACCCAGTACTTC

v_gene: TRBV4-3
abundance: -
d_gene: -
j_gene: TRBJ2-7
CDR3aa: CASSQDPGRGYEQYF
CDR3nt: TGCGCCAGCAGCCAAGATCCTGGCAGGGGATACGAGCAGTACTTC

v_gene: TRBV11-2
abundance: -
d_gene: TRBD2
j_gene: TRBJ2-1
CDR3aa: CASSSSRGGAYNEQFF
CDR3nt: TGTGCCAGCAGCTCCTCTCGCGGGGGGGCCTACAATGAGCAGTTCTTC

v_gene: TRBV7-2
abundance: many
d_gene: TRBD1
j_gene: TRBJ2-1
CDR3aa: CASSPRTGRNEQFF
CDR3nt: TGTGCCAGCAGCCCCCGGACAGGGAGGAATGAGCAGTTCTTC

v_gene: TRBV18
abundance: -
d_gene: -
j_gene: TRBJ1-1
CDR3aa: CASSEGYTEAFF
CDR3nt: TGTGCCAGCTCGGAGGGGTACACTGAAGCTTTCTTT

v_gene: TRBV2
abundance: -
d_gene: -
j_gene: TRBJ2-5
CDR3aa: CASGGMGETQYF
CDR3nt: TGTGCCAGCGGGGGAATGGGAGAGACCCAGTACTTC

v_gene: TRBV29-1
abundance: -
d_gene: TRBD1
j_gene: TRBJ1-1
CDR3aa: CSANRGLSEAFF
CDR3nt: TGCAGCGCAAACAGGGGCTTATCCGAAGCTTTCTTT

v_gene: TRBV4-1
abundance: -
d_gene: -
j_gene: TRBJ1-6
CDR3aa: CASSQPRPYNSPLHF
CDR3nt: TGCGCCAGCAGCCAACCGAGGCCCTATAATTCACCCCTCCACTTT

v_gene: TRBV7-9
abundance: many
d_gene: -
j_gene: TRBJ1-2
CDR3aa: CASSLGQHRGGYTF
CDR3nt: TGTGCCAGCAGCTTAGGACAGCACCGCGGTGGCTACACCTTC

v_gene: TRBV29-1
abundance: few
d_gene: TRBD1
j_gene: TRBJ1-3
CDR3aa: CSVASGTGAGNTIYF
CDR3nt: TGCAGCGTGGCCTCCGGGACAGGGGCTGGAAACACCATATATTTT

v_gene: TRBV20-1
abundance: -
d_gene: -
j_gene: TRBJ1-1
CDR3aa: CSASVQGTFF
CDR3nt: TGCAGTGCTAGTGTTCAGGGGACTTTCTTT

v_gene: TRBV7-2
abundance: -
d_gene: -
j_gene: TRBJ2-1
CDR3aa: CASSWNSGSYNEQFF
CDR3nt: TGTGCCAGCAGCTGGAATTCCGGCTCCTACAATGAGCAGTTCTTC

v_gene: TRBV7-9
abundance: -
d_gene: TRBD2
j_gene: TRBJ2-5
CDR3aa: CASTKSGAEETQYF
CDR3nt: TGTGCCAGCACAAAGAGCGGGGCCGAAGAGACCCAGTACTTC

v_gene: TRBV11-2
abundance: -
d_gene: TRBD1
j_gene: TRBJ1-2
CDR3aa: CASSGQAYTF
CDR3nt: TGTGCCAGCAGCGGACAGGCTTATACCTTC

v_gene: TRBV29-1
abundance: -
d_gene: -
j_gene: TRBJ2-3
CDR3aa: CSVGRSSVTDTQYF
CDR3nt: TGCAGCGTTGGACGTAGCTCCGTCACAGATACGCAGTATTTT

v_gene: TRBV11-2
abundance: -
d_gene: -
j_gene: TRBJ2-6
CDR3aa: CASSPPNGWGANVLTF
CDR3nt: TGTGCCAGCAGCCCGCCGAACGGGTGGGGGGCCAACGTCCTGACTTTC

v_gene: TRBV19
abundance: -
d_gene: TRBD2
j_gene: TRBJ2-4
CDR3aa: CASSYPGLGLPKNIQYF
CDR3nt: TGTGCCAGTAGTTATCCGGGACTAGGGCTACCCAAAAACATTCAGTACTTC

v_gene: TRBV4-2
abundance: -
d_gene: -
j_gene: TRBJ1-2
CDR3aa: CASSQATANYGYTF
CDR3nt: TGTGCCAGCAGCCAAGCGACGGCTAACTATGGCTACACCTTC

v_gene: TRBV7-9
abundance: many
d_gene: -
j_gene: TRBJ2-3
CDR3aa: CASAGTAISTDTQYF
CDR3nt: TGTGCCAGCGCCGGGACCGCTATTAGCACAGATACGCAGTATTTT

v_gene: TRBV14
abundance: many
d_gene: -
j_gene: TRBJ2-7
CDR3aa: CASSPKGCYEQYF
CDR3nt: TGTGCCAGCAGCCCCAAGGGGTGCTACGAGCAGTACTTC

v_gene: TRBV6-6
abundance: few
d_gene: -
j_gene: TRBJ1-1
CDR3aa: CASSYSTAPNTEAFF
CDR3nt: TGTGCCAGCAGTTACTCTACGGCCCCTAACACTGAAGCTTTCTTT

v_gene: TRBV7-9
abundance: -
d_gene: -
j_gene: TRBJ2-7
CDR3aa: CASSLMWGAHYEQYF
CDR3nt: TGTGCCAGCAGCTTAATGTGGGGGGCGCACTACGAGCAGTACTTC

v_gene: TRBV7-6
abundance: -
d_gene: -
j_gene: TRBJ2-1
CDR3aa: CASSQRQDVPPRGYNEQFF
CDR3nt: TGTGCCAGCAGCCAGAGACAGGACGTGCCACCACGGGGCTACAATGAGCAGTTCTTC